This TCR beta chain was identified during a study of blood T cell repertoires in COVID-19. Study background: In each case, the material was cDNA or gDNA derived from T cells, B-cell-depleted T cells, or PBMCs.

In the study's own analysis: Reference gene primer amplification gave nucleated cell count estimates. The assay was immunoSEQ multiplex PCR, and TCRdb's table has in-frame clones only and misses some. Clonal size and the V and J genes are those of that table, whereas D and trimming came from the DNA. The sample includes 84,000 or so clones, over 75% seen only once; the top ten take about a tenth. The J segment lost 3 bases and the V segment lost 0 bases, leaving 6 bases of the junction unmatched. Per germline, CDR1 MGHRA and CDR2 YSYEKL. This CDR3 is 16 amino acids long. The sequenced sample was peripheral blood. The TCR comes from a human donor in a cohort sampled during active COVID-19. The rearrangement links TRBV4-1 to TRBJ1-2, with TRBD1 matching over 8 bases. The CDR3 sequence: CASSQDINRGDYGYTF. CDR3 coding DNA: TGCGCCAGCAGCCAAGATATTAACAGGGGGGACTATGGCTACACCTTC.